The clone carrying this T cell receptor beta chain occurred a few times. Antigen: not known. Sample-barcoded 5' priming and a J-beta primer mix drove a second PCR of roughly 6 to 12 cycles. In TCRdb, the 5' RACE reads were re-called with MiXCR into one record per CDR3 protein. The sample yields 1.4 million to 1.5 million distinct CDR3 sequences, approximately 38% seen once. The CDR3 is 13 amino acids. CDR1 is KGHSH, CDR2 LQKENI, per germline. Trimming removed 7 bases at V and 5 bases at J, with 15 bases between. This record belongs to a study of blood T cells in healthy people across ages. PBMCs numbering at least 6 million were isolated per sample. Study observations and caveats: Roughly linear declines in TCR beta diversity per million T cells occurred with age.

Sequenced input: blood. The chain carries TRBV18 and TRBJ2-7; D is unresolved. This receptor was obtained from a woman between 18 and 30 years old in good health. The CDR3 is CASLPPGRNEQYF. CDR3 sequence (DNA): TGTGCCAGCTTACCGCCAGGAAGGAACGAGCAGTACTTC.